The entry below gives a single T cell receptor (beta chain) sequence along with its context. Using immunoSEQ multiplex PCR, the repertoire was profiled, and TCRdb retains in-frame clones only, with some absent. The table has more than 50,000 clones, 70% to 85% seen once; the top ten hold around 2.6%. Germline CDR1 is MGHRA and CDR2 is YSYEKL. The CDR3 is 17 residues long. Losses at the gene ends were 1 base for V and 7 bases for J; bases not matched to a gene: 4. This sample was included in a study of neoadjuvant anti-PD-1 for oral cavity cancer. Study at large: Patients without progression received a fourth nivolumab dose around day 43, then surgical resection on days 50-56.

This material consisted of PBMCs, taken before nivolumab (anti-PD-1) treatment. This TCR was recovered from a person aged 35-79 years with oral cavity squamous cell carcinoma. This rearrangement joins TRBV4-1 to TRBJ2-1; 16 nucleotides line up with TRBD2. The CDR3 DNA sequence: TGCGCCAGCAGCCAAGCCGGGACTAGCGGGAGGGCAAATGAGCAGTTCTTC. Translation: CASSQAGTSGRANEQFF.